This T cell receptor beta chain was captured by sequencing in a study of blood T cell repertoires in COVID-19 (dated by TCRdb to 2019 to 2021). Background on the whole study: The collaborator samples originated in the United States, Italy and Spain and spanned the acute and convalescent phases of COVID-19. Deeply sampled blood TCRbeta repertoires from subjects exposed to, actively infected with, or recovered from COVID-19 were included in the dataset. The prospective study material was composed of cDNA or gDNA derived from T cells, B-cell-depleted T cells, or PBMCs. Where HLA class I and class II types were available, the types were taken from metadata supplied by the sample provider, not from assay-based typing. Sample metadata almost always included a de-identified subject ID, COVID-19 status, age in years and sex. A freely available public database, intended as a resource for researchers studying the immune response to SARS-CoV-2, is where the repertoires were released. Samples were obtained from the ongoing ImmuneRACE study (first 160 participants) and from about 1,300 subjects provided by 6 global collaborators.

Details on this clone: Its antigen is still unknown. No per-base quality is available; no much larger clone lies one base away.

Summary of the overall study and its limitations: The quantity of clinical and demographic metadata differed by source and by participant and was supplied without curation.

TCRbeta CDR3 regions were amplified from genomic DNA by means of the immunoSEQ Assay, a bias-controlled multiplex PCR. Per the authors' processing: The number of nucleated cells in each sample was estimated from the amplification of reference gene primers within the assay. To quantify the absolute abundance of each unique TCRbeta CDR3 rearrangement, sequence reads were collapsed and filtered. For each sample, productive Simpson clonality was calculated by taking the square root of Simpson's diversity index across productive rearrangements. Imported from immuneACCESS, the table was reduced by TCRdb to in-frame sequences with V and J called. These copies leave out some clones; in studies compared against another copy, an unresolved V gene accounts for under half, and the cause of the remainder is not known. V, J and clone size derive from that table, while D and trimming were established from the DNA sequence. The sample includes about 190,000 clones, with almost 85% observed a single time. 4.5% to 5.5% of the sample is in the top ten clones.

Each collaborating institution followed its own protocols to collect whole blood in K2EDTA tubes. For TCRbeta analysis, collaborator samples were shipped as frozen whole blood, as isolated PBMCs, or as DNA extracted from either sample type. The sample comprised peripheral blood. This receptor was taken from a woman in her sixties or seventies with active or convalescent COVID-19.

The DNA reads TGTGCCAGCAGTCACGGAGTACAAGAGACCCAGTACTTC. This yields the protein CASSHGVQETQYF. The receptor chain draws on TRBV28 and TRBJ2-5, with no confidently assigned D gene. CDR3 length: 13 amino acids, cysteine to phenylalanine. Just CDR3 DNA is preserved here, 39 bases in frame from base 1. V and J lose 5 bases and 2 bases, and a span of 9 bases separates them. CDR1 is given as MDHEN and CDR2 as SYDVKM, both from the germline V gene.